This T cell receptor (beta chain) is drawn from a study of radiation and T cells in renal cell carcinoma. TCRdb keeps only in-frame clones here, not all; method: immunoSEQ multiplex PCR. Among some 100,000 clones listed, over 75% were seen once. The CDR3 runs 14 residues. Germline V gene data show CDR1 as LNHDA and CDR2 as SQIVND (reference sequence). V was pared by 5 bases and J by 2 bases, with 13 bases between. The time point is: baseline pretreatment blood. Treatment reported: 15 Gy SBRT to primary tumor, nephrectomy 4 weeks later. The sequence came from a man aged 55 to 69 with renal cell carcinoma. Sequencing was performed on blood, taken from a patient whose treatment included radiotherapy and nephrectomy. The chain recombines TRBV19 with TRBJ2-7; TRBD1 or TRBD2 may be the D gene (7 bases each). CDR3 DNA: TGTGCCAGTAGTCGGCAGGGGGGGGCCTACGAGCAGTACTTC. The encoded protein is CASSRQGGAYEQYF.